This TCR beta chain came from a study of post-analysis software for immune sequencing data. Study results and limitations: With TRBV5-6, TRBV5-1 and TRBV20-1 included, several TRBV segments were more frequent in patients than in controls. Controls had significantly higher normalized Chao1 diversity than multiple sclerosis patients.

As for this clonotype: Its antigen is still unknown.

Trimming removed 5 bases from V and 6 bases from J, with 14 bases in between. Germline V gene lookup returns CDR1 SGHTA and CDR2 FQGNSA. This CDR3 contains 13 residues. Unique molecular identifiers were present in the TCR beta cDNA libraries. In TCRdb, the PCR reads were re-called with MiXCR into one record per CDR3 protein. The repertoire holds fewer than 700,000 distinct CDR3 sequences, with around 44% as singletons. The clonotype was recovered from a girl aged 5 to 17 with multiple sclerosis. The sequenced sample was blood. The chain has TRBV7-2 and TRBJ2-7, with a tentative D call TRBD2 (5 bases). The CDR3 sequence: CASSPTGKSEQYF. Here the CDR3 DNA reads TGTGCCAGCAGCCCTACCGGGAAAAGCGAGCAGTACTTC.